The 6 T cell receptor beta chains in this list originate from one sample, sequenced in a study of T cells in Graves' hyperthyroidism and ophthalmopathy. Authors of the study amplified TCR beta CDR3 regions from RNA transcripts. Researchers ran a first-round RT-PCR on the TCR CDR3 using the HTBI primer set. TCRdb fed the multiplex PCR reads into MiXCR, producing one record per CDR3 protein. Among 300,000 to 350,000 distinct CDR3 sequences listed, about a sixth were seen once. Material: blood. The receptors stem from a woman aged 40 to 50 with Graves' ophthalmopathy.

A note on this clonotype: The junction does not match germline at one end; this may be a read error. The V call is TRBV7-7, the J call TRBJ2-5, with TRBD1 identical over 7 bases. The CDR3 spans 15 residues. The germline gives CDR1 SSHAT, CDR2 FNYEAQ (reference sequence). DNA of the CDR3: TGTGCTAGCAGCAAAGGGGGACAGAGACAAGAGACCCAGTACTTC. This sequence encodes CASSKGGQRQETQYF. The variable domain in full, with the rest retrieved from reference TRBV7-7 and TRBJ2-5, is GAGVSQSPRYKVTKRGQDVTLRCDPISSHATLYWYQQALGQGPEFLTYFNYEAQPDKSGLPSDRFSAERPEGSISTLTIQRTEQRDSAMYRCASSKGGQRQETQYFGPGTRLLVL.

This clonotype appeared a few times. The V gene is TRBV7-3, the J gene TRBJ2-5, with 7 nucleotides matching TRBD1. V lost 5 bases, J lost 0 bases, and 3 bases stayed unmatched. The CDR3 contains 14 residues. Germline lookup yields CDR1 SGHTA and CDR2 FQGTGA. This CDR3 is CASSADRDQETQYF. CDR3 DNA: TGTGCCAGCAGCGCCGACAGGGACCAAGAGACCCAGTACTTC.

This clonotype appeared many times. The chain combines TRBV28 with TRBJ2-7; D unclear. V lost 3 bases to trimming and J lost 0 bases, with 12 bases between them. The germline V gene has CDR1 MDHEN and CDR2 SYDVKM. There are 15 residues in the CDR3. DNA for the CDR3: TGTGCCAGCAGTTTTGCCCGGGCTAACTCCTACGAGCAGTACTTC. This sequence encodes CASSFARANSYEQYF.

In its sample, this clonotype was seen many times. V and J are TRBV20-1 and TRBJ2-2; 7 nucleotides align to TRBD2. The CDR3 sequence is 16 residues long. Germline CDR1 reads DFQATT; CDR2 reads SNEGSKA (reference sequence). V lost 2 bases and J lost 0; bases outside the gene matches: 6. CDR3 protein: CSARKGLPSNTGELFF. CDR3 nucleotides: TGCAGTGCTAGAAAGGGACTACCCTCGAACACCGGGGAGCTGTTTTTT.

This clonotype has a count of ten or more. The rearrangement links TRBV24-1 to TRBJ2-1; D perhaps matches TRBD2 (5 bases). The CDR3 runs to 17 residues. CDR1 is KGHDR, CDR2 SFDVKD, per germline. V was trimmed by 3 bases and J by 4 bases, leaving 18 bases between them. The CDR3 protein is CATSDTTGGIPYNEQFF. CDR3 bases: TGTGCCACCAGTGATACAACCGGAGGAATCCCGTACAATGAGCAGTTCTTC.

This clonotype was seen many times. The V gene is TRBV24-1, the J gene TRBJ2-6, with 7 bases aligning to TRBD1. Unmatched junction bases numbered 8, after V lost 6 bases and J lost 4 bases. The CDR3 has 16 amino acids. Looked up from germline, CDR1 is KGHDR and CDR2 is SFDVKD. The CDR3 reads CATSKGQTAGANVLTF. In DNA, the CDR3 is TGTGCCACCAGTAAGGGACAGACTGCGGGGGCCAACGTCCTGACTTTC.